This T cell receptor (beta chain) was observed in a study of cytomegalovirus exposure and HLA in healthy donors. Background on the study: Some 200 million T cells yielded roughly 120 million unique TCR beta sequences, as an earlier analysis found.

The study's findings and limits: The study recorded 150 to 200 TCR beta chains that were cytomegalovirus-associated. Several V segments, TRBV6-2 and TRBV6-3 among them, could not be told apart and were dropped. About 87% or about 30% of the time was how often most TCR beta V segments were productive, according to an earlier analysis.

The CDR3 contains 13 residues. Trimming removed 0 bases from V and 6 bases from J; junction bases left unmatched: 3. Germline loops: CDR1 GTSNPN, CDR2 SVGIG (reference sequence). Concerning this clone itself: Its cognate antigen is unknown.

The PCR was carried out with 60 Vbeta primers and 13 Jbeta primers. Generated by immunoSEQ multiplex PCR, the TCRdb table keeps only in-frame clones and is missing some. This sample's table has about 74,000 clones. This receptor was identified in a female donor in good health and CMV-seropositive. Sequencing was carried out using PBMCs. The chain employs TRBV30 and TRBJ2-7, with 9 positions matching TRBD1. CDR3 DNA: TGTGCCTGGAGTGTAACAGGGGGCTCCGAGCAGTACTTC. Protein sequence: CAWSVTGGSEQYF.